This is a list of T cell receptor beta chains from one sample in a study of blood T cell repertoires in COVID-19. TCRdb keeps only in-frame clones here, not all; method: immunoSEQ multiplex PCR. The data show about 200,000 clones, with 85% seen just once and 0.9% to 0.95% held by the top ten. Specimen: peripheral blood. The receptors shown here come from a man between 60 and 70 years old with COVID-19, enrolled during active disease. The CDR3 runs from the conserved cysteine through the conserved F or W. Each record gives: clone size, D gene, J gene, V gene, CDR3 DNA, CDR3 protein. The D gene is left open where the match is weak. Size is stated for part of the rows, as once, few or many counts, or as a class when the clone is expanded.

>NA|TRBD1|TRBJ2-7|TRBV7-2
TGTGCCAGCAGCAGCCGGACAGGGGGCCCCTACGAGCAGTACTTC
CASSSRTGGPYEQYF
>NA|TRBD1|TRBJ2-7|TRBV28
TGTGCCAGCAGTCGCCTCGACAGGGGTTACGAGCAGTACTTC
CASSRLDRGYEQYF
>NA|NA|TRBJ1-1|TRBV5-1
TGCGCCAGCAGCGAGGGATCCACAACTGAAGCTTTCTTT
CASSEGSTTEAFF
>NA|NA|TRBJ1-2|TRBV24-1
TGTGCCACCAGTGATCCCGGACAGAGATATGGCTACACCTTC
CATSDPGQRYGYTF
>NA|NA|TRBJ2-2|TRBV5-1
TGCGCCAGCACAGGGGTTTCCGGGGAGCTGTTTTTT
CASTGVSGELFF
>NA|TRBD1|TRBJ1-1|TRBV5-4
TGTGCCAGCAGCTTGGGACAGGGAATGAACACTGAAGCTTTCTTT
CASSLGQGMNTEAFF
>NA|TRBD1|TRBJ1-6|TRBV5-6
TGTGCCAGCAGCTTGAGGGGGCAGAATTCACCCCTCCACTTT
CASSLRGQNSPLHF
>NA|NA|TRBJ2-2|TRBV9
TGTGCCAGCAGCGTAGGACACTCGAACACCGGGGAGCTGTTTTTT
CASSVGHSNTGELFF
>NA|NA|TRBJ2-7|TRBV6-1
TGTGCCAGCAGTGAAGCGAGGACAGAGGGCGAGCAGTACTTC
CASSEARTEGEQYF
>NA|NA|TRBJ2-2|TRBV11-3
TGTGCCAGCAGCTCCCCCGCGGGCCTTACCAACACCGGGGAGCTGTTTTTT
CASSSPAGLTNTGELFF
>NA|NA|TRBJ1-1|TRBV18
TGTGCCAGCTCATCGACAGGCAGGAACACTGAAGCTTTCTTT
CASSSTGRNTEAFF
>few|NA|TRBJ1-4|TRBV19
TGTGCCAGCCACCCACAGGGTGGGTCCGCTAATGAAAAACTGTTTTTT
CASHPQGGSANEKLFF
>NA|TRBD1|TRBJ2-7|TRBV7-2
TGTGCCAGCAGCTTCCCGGGACAGGGGACTTACGAGCAGTACTTC
CASSFPGQGTYEQYF
>NA|TRBD1|TRBJ1-1|TRBV5-1
TGCGCCAGCAGTGACAGGGGGCAGACTGAAGCTTTCTTT
CASSDRGQTEAFF
>few|NA|TRBJ1-1|TRBV4-1
TGCGCCAGCAGCCAAGCCGGGACTTTGAACACTGAAGCTTTCTTT
CASSQAGTLNTEAFF
>once|TRBD1|TRBJ1-3|TRBV6-4
TGTGCCAGCAGTAAGATCCTGGGCCGGACAGGAGGGAACTCTGGAAACACCATATATTTT
CASSKILGRTGGNSGNTIYF
>NA|TRBD1|TRBJ1-5|TRBV28
TGTGCCAGCAGTTTAAGTAGGAGGACAGGGGTTCAGCCCCAGCATTTT
CASSLSRRTGVQPQHF
>NA|NA|TRBJ1-4|TRBV19
TGTGCCAGTAGTATTCCGGGAACTAATGAAAAACTGTTTTTT
CASSIPGTNEKLFF
>NA|TRBD2|TRBJ2-3|TRBV5-1
TGCGCCAGCAGCTTGGGCCTAGCGGGCAACACAGATACGCAGTATTTT
CASSLGLAGNTDTQYF
>NA|TRBD1|TRBJ1-1|TRBV5-5
TGTGCCAGCAGCTTGGAGGGACAGATTATGAACACTGAAGCTTTCTTT
CASSLEGQIMNTEAFF
>NA|NA|TRBJ1-2|TRBV6-5
TGTGCCAGCAGTTACCGTAATCGTCAGGGGTATGGCTACACCTTC
CASSYRNRQGYGYTF
>NA|TRBD1|TRBJ1-1|TRBV14
TGTGCCAGCAGCCAAATACAGGGGGTGGGTGCCACTGAAGCTTTCTTT
CASSQIQGVGATEAFF
>NA|NA|TRBJ1-2|TRBV15
TGTGCCACCAGCTTTAGGGGACAAAACTATGGCTACACCTTC
CATSFRGQNYGYTF
>NA|NA|TRBJ1-2|TRBV11-2
TGTGCCAGCAGCTATCAGGGAAGCGGCTACACCTTC
CASSYQGSGYTF
>NA|NA|TRBJ2-7|TRBV6-5
TGTGCCAGCACCCGGGACAAACACGAGCAGTACTTC
CASTRDKHEQYF
>NA|NA|TRBJ1-1|TRBV2
TGTGCCAGCAAAATCTCCGAACAGGCCTCGCGACAAGCTTTCTTT
CASKISEQASRQAFF
>NA|TRBD1|TRBJ1-6|TRBV5-1
TGCGCCAGCAGCTCGGACAGGGTGAATTCACCCCTCCACTTT
CASSSDRVNSPLHF
>NA|TRBD1|TRBJ1-3|TRBV19
TGTGCCAGTCGTTTATCGATTAGGGGGCGCGGAAACACCATATATTTT
CASRLSIRGRGNTIYF
>NA|NA|TRBJ1-4|TRBV2
TGTGCCACCTCGAAGGGAGCAACTAATGAAAAACTGTTTTTT
CATSKGATNEKLFF
>NA|NA|TRBJ1-1|TRBV23-1
TGCGCCAGCAGTCACCGACTATGGCACACTGAAGCTTTCTTT
CASSHRLWHTEAFF
>NA|TRBD1|TRBJ2-7|TRBV2
TGTGCCAGATACGATCCCGGGACAGGGGCGGATGAGCAGTACTTC
CARYDPGTGADEQYF
>NA|TRBD2|TRBJ2-7|TRBV7-9
TGTGCCAGCAGCTCCCCCTTACTAGCGGGAGTGGAAGAGCAGTACTTC
CASSSPLLAGVEEQYF
>NA|NA|TRBJ2-7|TRBV29-1
TGCAGCGGATCAGGGGTCGGGGAGCAGTACTTC
CSGSGVGEQYF
>NA|NA|TRBJ1-2|TRBV28
TGTGCCAGCAGTTTATCCCCCAGGGCCCGGATGCGGTACACCTTC
CASSLSPRARMRYTF
>NA|NA|TRBJ1-3|TRBV5-4
TGTGCCAGCAGCTTGGGCGGGGACTCTGGAAACACCATATATTTT
CASSLGGDSGNTIYF
>NA|NA|TRBJ1-1|TRBV10-3
TGTGCCACCCGGGAAGGGAGGAACACTGAAGCTTTCTTT
CATREGRNTEAFF
>NA|TRBD1|TRBJ1-5|TRBV6-2/TRBV6-3
TGTGCCAGCAGTTCCGGGACAGAGATCATTAGCAATCAGCCCCAGCATTTT
CASSSGTEIISNQPQHF
>few|NA|TRBJ2-7|TRBV28
TGTGCCAGCAGTCCGGATAGCGGACACTACTCCTACGAGCAGTACTTC
CASSPDSGHYSYEQYF
>NA|TRBD1|TRBJ2-6|TRBV5-1
TGCGCCAGCAGCCTTCGACAGGGTTCTGGGGCCAACGTCCTGACTTTC
CASSLRQGSGANVLTF
>NA|NA|TRBJ1-6|TRBV7-9
TGTGCCAGCAGCTTAGCGGTTGAGAGCTCCTATAATTCACCCCTCCACTTT
CASSLAVESSYNSPLHF
>NA|NA|TRBJ1-3|TRBV18
TGTGCCAGCTCACCACTGGCAAGGAGGGGCTCCGGAAACACCATATATTTT
CASSPLARRGSGNTIYF
>NA|TRBD2|TRBJ2-3|TRBV13
TGTGCCAGCAGTGCTTGGCGGGGGGTGCAGGATACGCAGTATTTT
CASSAWRGVQDTQYF
>once|NA|TRBJ1-1|TRBV6-5
TGTGCCAGCAGTTACTCGAGGGGGGGGAACACTGAAGCTTTCTTT
CASSYSRGGNTEAFF
>few|NA|TRBJ2-3|TRBV5-1
TGCGCCAGCAGCTTGGTGGCGGGTGGCGATACGCAGTATTTT
CASSLVAGGDTQYF
>NA|NA|TRBJ2-1|TRBV5-6
TGTGCCAGCAGCTTTGACCGGGACTCGGGATACAATGAGCAGTTCTTC
CASSFDRDSGYNEQFF
>NA|TRBD1|TRBJ2-1|TRBV5-6
TGTGCCAGCAGCTTGGCGGGACAGACTTTCAATGAGCAGTTCTTC
CASSLAGQTFNEQFF
>NA|TRBD1|TRBJ1-3|TRBV6-5
TGTGCCAGCAGCCCGGGGACAGGGCTTGGAAACACCATATATTTT
CASSPGTGLGNTIYF
>NA|TRBD1|TRBJ2-2|TRBV5-1
TGCGCCAGCAGCTCACCCCCGGACAGGGGGCGTCGAACCGGGGAGCTGTTTTTT
CASSSPPDRGRRTGELFF
>NA|NA|TRBJ1-6|TRBV5-1
TGCGCCAGCAGCTTGCAGGAGGAATCACCCCTCCACTTT
CASSLQEESPLHF
>NA|TRBD1|TRBJ2-7|TRBV28
TGTGCCAGCAGTCCACCGACAGGGCACGAGCAGTACTTC
CASSPPTGHEQYF